Given below is one T cell receptor (beta chain) in context. This specimen comes from a study of technical replicates of blood from a few donors. Germline values: CDR1 MNHEY, CDR2 SMNVEV (reference sequence). Germline trimming cut 3 bases from V and 2 bases from J; bases unmatched to any gene: 6. The CDR3 spans 16 residues. Using immunoSEQ multiplex PCR, the repertoire was profiled, and TCRdb retains in-frame clones only, with some absent. Here the sample spans 75,000 to 95,000 clones, just under 95% being singletons. Sequencing was done on a sample of T cells isolated from PBMCs. The receptor comes from a human donor in good health. The chain has TRBV27 and TRBJ2-7; 11 bases are shared with TRBD1. CDR3 DNA: TGTGCCAGCAGTTTGCTACCGGGACAGGGGGCCTACGAGCAGTACTTC. The encoded protein is CASSLLPGQGAYEQYF.